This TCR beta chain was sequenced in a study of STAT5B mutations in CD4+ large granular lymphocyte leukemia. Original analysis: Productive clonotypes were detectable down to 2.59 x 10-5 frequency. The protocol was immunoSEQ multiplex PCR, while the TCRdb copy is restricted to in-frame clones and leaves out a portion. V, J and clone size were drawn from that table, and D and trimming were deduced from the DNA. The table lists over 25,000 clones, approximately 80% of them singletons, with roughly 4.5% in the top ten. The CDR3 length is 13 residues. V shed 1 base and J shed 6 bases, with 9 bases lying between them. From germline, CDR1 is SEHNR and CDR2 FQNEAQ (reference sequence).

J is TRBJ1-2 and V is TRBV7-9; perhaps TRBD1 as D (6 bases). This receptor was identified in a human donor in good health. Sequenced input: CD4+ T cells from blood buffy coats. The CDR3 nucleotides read TGTGCCAGCAGCTTAGAACAGGGAGATGGCTACACCTTC. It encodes CASSLEQGDGYTF.